The clone carrying this T cell receptor (beta chain) was seen just once. No antigen is known for it. From RNA transcripts, TCR beta CDR3 regions were amplified. The TCR CDR3 first-round RT-PCR relied on the HTBI primer set. TCRdb re-derived calls from the multiplex PCR reads in MiXCR, one entry per CDR3 protein. The sample has fewer than 750,000 distinct CDR3 sequences; around 45% are singletons. The data originate from a study of T cells in Graves' hyperthyroidism and ophthalmopathy. Notes on the study in general: Most thyroid-expanded clonotypes above 0.001 were also found in blood.

Subjects aged 18 to 65 presented with newly diagnosed hyperthyroidism of less than 2 months' duration. Each diagnosis was grounded in clinical symptoms, serum thyroxine and TRAb, thyroid ultrasound, and orbital computed tomography. Trimming pared 1 base from V and 5 bases from J, leaving 11 bases between. Germline CDR1 reads SGHTA; CDR2 reads FQGNSA. CDR3 length equals 14 residues. J is TRBJ1-1 and V is TRBV7-2; no firm D call. The TCR was taken from a woman aged 18-29 years with Graves' hyperthyroidism. The sample taken for sequencing was peripheral blood or thyroid tissue (not recorded which). The CDR3 is CASSLEGVGTEAFF. The CDR3, as DNA: TGTGCCAGCAGCTTAGAAGGCGTGGGGACTGAAGCTTTCTTT.